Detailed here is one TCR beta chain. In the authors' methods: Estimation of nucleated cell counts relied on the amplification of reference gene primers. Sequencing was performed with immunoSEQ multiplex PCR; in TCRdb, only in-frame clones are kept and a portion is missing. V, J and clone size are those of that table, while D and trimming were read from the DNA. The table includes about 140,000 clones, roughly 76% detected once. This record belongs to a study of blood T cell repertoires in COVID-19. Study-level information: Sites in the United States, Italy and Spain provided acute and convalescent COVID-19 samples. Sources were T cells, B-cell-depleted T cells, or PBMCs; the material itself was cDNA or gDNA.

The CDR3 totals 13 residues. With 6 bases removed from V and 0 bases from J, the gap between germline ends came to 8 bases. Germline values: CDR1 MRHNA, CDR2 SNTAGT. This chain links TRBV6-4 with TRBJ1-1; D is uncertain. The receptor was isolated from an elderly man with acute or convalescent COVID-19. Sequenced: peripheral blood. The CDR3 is CASSVRMNTEAFF. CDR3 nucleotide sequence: TGTGCCAGCAGCGTCAGAATGAACACTGAAGCTTTCTTT.